Below are 10 T cell receptor beta chains sequenced from a single sample in a study of T-cell reconstitution after alpha-beta-depleted transplantation in children. Using unique molecular identifiers, the investigators prepared the TCRbeta library. TCRdb ran MiXCR on the PCR reads and lists one entry per CDR3 protein. This table has more than 400,000 distinct CDR3 sequences, approximately 10% appearing once. Sequenced here: PBMCs, mostly from graft donor cells, sampled 180 days after TCRalphabeta/CD19-depleted stem cell transplant. These receptors originate from a female patient between 2 and 10 years old who had a stem cell transplant for aplastic anemia, so the T cells may come from the graft donor.

The genes are TRBV18 and TRBJ2-5, with 10 bases fitting TRBD1. There are 15 residues in the CDR3. Per the germline V gene, CDR1 is KGHSH and CDR2 is LQKENI. After removal of 3 bases from V and 2 bases from J, the junction contained 3 bases not matched to a gene. The CDR3 bases are TGTGCCAGCTCACCCCGGACAGGGGGACAAGAGACCCAGTACTTC. Translated, it gives CASSPRTGGQETQYF.

This clonotype was counted a few times. The CDR3 reads CASSLPASGHNEQFF. CDR3 sequence (DNA): TGCGCCAGCAGCTTGCCGGCTAGCGGGCACAATGAGCAGTTCTTC. The rearrangement uses TRBV5-1 and TRBJ2-1; 8 bases are a match to TRBD2. The CDR3 loop spans 15 amino acids. The V gene end was trimmed by 1 base and the J gene end by 5 bases; junction bases not matched to a gene: 5. CDR1 and CDR2 from the germline V gene are SGHRS and YFSETQ.

This clonotype was seen a handful of times. Here the CDR3 DNA reads TGTGCCATCAGTCCTAGCGGGAACCATTTTGGCACAGATACGCAGTATTTT. It encodes CAISPSGNHFGTDTQYF. The gene calls are TRBV10-3 and TRBJ2-3, with 9 bases fitting TRBD2. Looked up from germline, CDR1 is ENHRY and CDR2 is SYGVKD. V was pared by 5 bases and J by 1 base, with 10 bases of the junction left unmatched. This CDR3 region has 17 residues.

This clonotype was recorded a few times. The gene calls are TRBV20-1 and TRBJ2-2, with TRBD2 as a possible D gene (6 bases). Trimming cost V 6 bases and J 1 base, with 18 bases left between them. Germline CDR1 is DFQATT and CDR2 is SNEGSKA (reference sequence). The CDR3 spans 16 residues. CDR3 loop: CSAPLLAEVNTGELFF. CDR3 bases: TGCAGTGCACCACTATTAGCGGAGGTGAACACCGGGGAGCTGTTTTTT.

This clonotype was seen repeatedly, ten times or more. The chain combines TRBV7-8 with TRBJ1-4; no reliable D call. The CDR3 runs 13 residues. CDR1 and CDR2 (germline): SGHVS, FQNEAQ. V lost 3 bases and J 5 bases, leaving 7 bases between the germline ends. The CDR3 DNA is TGTGCCAGCAGCTTCGGACGGAATGAAAAACTGTTTTTT. This gives the protein CASSFGRNEKLFF.

This clonotype has just a few counts. The chain combines TRBV6-5 with TRBJ2-5; 9 bases line up with TRBD1. This CDR3 is 17 amino acids long. Germline loops: CDR1 MNHEY, CDR2 SVGAGI. The V gene end was trimmed by 0 bases and the J gene end by 1 base; junction bases not matched to a gene: 6. The CDR3 reads CASSYSPGQGSQETQYF. Written as DNA, the CDR3 is TGTGCCAGCAGTTACTCCCCGGGACAGGGTAGCCAAGAGACCCAGTACTTC.

This clonotype turned up a few times. The chain couples TRBV29-1 to TRBJ2-3; a possible D gene is TRBD1 (6 bases). The germline V gene has CDR1 SQVTM and CDR2 ANQGSEA. The CDR3 sequence is 14 residues long. Trimming cost V 2 bases and J 2 bases, with 11 bases left between them. Here the CDR3 DNA reads TGCAGCGTTGAAAACGAGGGACACACAGATACGCAGTATTTT. Amino acids: CSVENEGHTDTQYF.

This clonotype was detected a few times. Germline and junction disagree at one end, which may indicate a read error. The gene calls are TRBV15 and TRBJ1-2, with a weak D call TRBD1 (6 bases). The CDR3 has 11 amino acids. CDR1 and CDR2 from the germline V gene are LNHNV and YYDKDF (reference sequence). The CDR3 DNA sequence: TGTGCCACCAGCAGCCTGGGGGCGGAAAGCTTC. This encodes CATSSLGAESF.

In its sample, this clonotype was seen once. V gene TRBV12-3 or TRBV12-4 combines with J gene TRBJ1-4; 7 nucleotides line up with TRBD1. J gave up 4 bases and V 7 bases, and 18 bases lay outside the gene matches. The CDR3 is 18 amino acids. CDR3 coding DNA: TGTGCCAGCACCGGGAAGAGGGGGCCAGGAGGGTTTAATGAAAAACTGTTTTTT. Protein product: CASTGKRGPGGFNEKLFF.

The chain recombines TRBV30 with TRBJ1-2; TRBD1 agrees at 7 bases. J lost 6 bases, V lost 8 bases, and 12 bases had no gene match. This CDR3 contains 13 residues. CDR1 and CDR2 (germline): GTSNPN, SVGIG (reference sequence). The CDR3 DNA reads as TGTGCCCGGGGCCGGGCAGGGGGTAATGGCTACACCTTC. This gives the protein CARGRAGGNGYTF.